A single sample is the source of the 5 T cell receptor beta chains below, sequenced in a study of blood T cell repertoires in COVID-19. Here immunoSEQ multiplex PCR was the method, and the copy in TCRdb shows in-frame clones only, minus some. The sample lists about 230,000 clones, 90% occurring once. The sequenced sample was peripheral blood. These receptors all come from a man aged 30 to 39 with COVID-19, enrolled during active disease.

The gene calls are TRBV18 and TRBJ2-3, with D possibly matching TRBD1 (6 bases). The germline gives CDR1 KGHSH, CDR2 LQKENI. This CDR3 region has 15 residues. The germline V and J ends were trimmed by 3 bases and 1 base, with 11 bases remaining between them. In DNA form, the CDR3 reads TGTGCCAGCTCACCCGGACAGACCCGCACAGATACGCAGTATTTT. This gives the protein CASSPGQTRTDTQYF.

The rearrangement links TRBV12-3 or TRBV12-4 to TRBJ1-1, with a tentative D call TRBD1 (6 bases). The CDR3 loop spans 13 amino acids. Trimming cost V 8 bases and J 2 bases, with 12 bases left between them. The DNA of the CDR3 is TGTGCCAGCTCCGGACAGCGTAACACTGAAGCTTTCTTT. Amino acids: CASSGQRNTEAFF.

This clone was seen only once. The chain employs TRBV5-1 and TRBJ1-1; TRBD1 matches at 8 bases. V shed 6 bases, J shed 6 bases, and the junction held 4 bases outside the gene matches. Germline CDR1 and CDR2: SGHRS and YFSETQ. The CDR3 has 12 amino acids. The CDR3 nucleotides are TGCGCCAGCACAACAGGGGGGGCTGAAGCTTTCTTT. It specifies CASTTGGAEAFF.

The V gene is TRBV29-1, the J gene TRBJ2-1, with TRBD2 matching 10 bases. This CDR3 comprises 15 residues. Germline loops: CDR1 SQVTM, CDR2 ANQGSEA. V dropped 4 bases and J dropped 8; count of bases not matched to a gene: 11. Written as DNA, the CDR3 is TGCAGCGTTGGTGTCGGTCTAGCGGGAGTGGATGAGCAGTTCTTC. Protein product: CSVGVGLAGVDEQFF.

The rearrangement joins TRBV25-1 to TRBJ2-3; 9 nucleotides agree with TRBD2. Germline V gives CDR1 MGHDK, CDR2 SYGVNS. J was trimmed by 1 base and V by 6 bases; bases with no gene match: 14. The CDR3 runs 18 residues. The CDR3 here is CASSPISRGGGGTDTQYF. For the CDR3, the DNA is TGTGCCAGCAGCCCAATCTCCCGTGGCGGGGGGGGCACAGATACGCAGTATTTT.